This T cell receptor (beta chain) comes out of a study of beta chain features in type 1 diabetes. General observations from the study: Lower insertion and higher deletion counts appeared at VDJ junctions in type 1 diabetes patients. PCR, the amplification step, might favor shorter templates, equally in patients and controls. Researchers cautioned that cDNA sequencing could over-represent cells with high TCR expression.

This clone was seen more than once but under ten times. The antigen remains undetermined. Per donor, one heparinised blood draw averaged about 116 mL. The germline CDR1 and CDR2 sequences are GTSNPN and SVGIG (reference sequence). Trimming at V came to 1 base and at J to 2 bases, leaving 3 bases not matched to a gene. CDR3 length: 15 amino acids. The investigators reverse transcribed all of the isolated RNA, so they sequenced expressed TCRB transcripts. The table came from immunoSEQ multiplex PCR; TCRdb's copy has only in-frame clones and leaves some out. The sample shows some 300,000 clones, 8% of them seen only once.

Source material: central memory CD4+ T cells from blood. This sequence originates from a woman between 18 and 29 years old in good health. The rearrangement joins TRBV30 to TRBJ1-2; 11 bases are a match to TRBD1. The CDR3 protein is CAWSAGTGGNYGYTF. CDR3 in DNA: TGTGCCTGGAGTGCAGGGACAGGGGGGAACTATGGCTACACCTTC.